The rows below give T cell receptor beta chains drawn from one sample of a study of blood T cell repertoires in COVID-19. Sequencing used immunoSEQ multiplex PCR; TCRdb keeps in-frame clones, though not all of them. The sample lists 300,000 or so clones; just over 85% were seen once. The sequenced sample was PBMCs or T cells enriched from blood (not recorded which). The origin of the receptors is a woman aged 18-29 years who had recovered from COVID-19. Each CDR3 is given without its conserved first and last residue. D genes are given only for firm matches.

>-|TRBJ2-7|TRBV28
ASSLSLTYEQY
>-|TRBJ2-5|TRBV3-1/TRBV3-2
ASSLPTVSVETQY
>TRBD2|TRBJ2-7|TRBV2
ASKGLEAYEQY
>-|TRBJ1-2|TRBV28
ASSFSGGYGYT
>TRBD2|TRBJ2-1|TRBV27
ASSGTSATYNEQF
>-|TRBJ2-2|TRBV5-4
ASSSGLANTGELF
>TRBD2|TRBJ2-3|TRBV6-5
ASSLLAGASTDTQY
>TRBD2|TRBJ2-7|TRBV3-1/TRBV3-2
ASSHSPSGGEQY
>-|TRBJ2-7|TRBV6-5
ASSLDSGSSYEQY
>TRBD1|TRBJ1-4|TRBV24-1
ATSDARGINEKLF
>-|TRBJ1-1|TRBV3-1/TRBV3-2
ASRRGGTEAF
>TRBD1|TRBJ1-2|TRBV6-5
ASSGDRGNYGYT
>-|TRBJ1-3|TRBV2
ASTQQGYGNTIY
>-|TRBJ2-3|TRBV10-1
ASSQQDSTDTQY
>TRBD1|TRBJ1-2|TRBV5-1
ASSPSPGQNYGYT
>TRBD1|TRBJ1-3|TRBV28
ASSSGQGGNTIY
>TRBD1|TRBJ2-2|TRBV7-2
ASSRDRRNTGELF
>TRBD2|TRBJ2-4|TRBV28
ASRTLAAIAKNIQY
>TRBD1|TRBJ1-2|TRBV29-1
SSHGTVYGYT
>TRBD1|TRBJ2-3|TRBV7-9
ASSPPRDRDEDTQY
>-|TRBJ2-3|TRBV7-9
ASSLETTDTQY
>TRBD1|TRBJ2-3|TRBV7-2
ASSRLFRGQGTDTQY
>TRBD1|TRBJ2-7|TRBV7-9
ASSMTGGTYEQY
>TRBD2|TRBJ2-3|TRBV10-3
AITDPTSGGIWGADTQY
>-|TRBJ1-1|TRBV15
ATSRDLSAEAF
>TRBD1|TRBJ1-2|TRBV2
ASRDQTGRDYGYT
>-|TRBJ2-3|TRBV6-2/TRBV6-3
ASSYGGASTDTQY
>TRBD1|TRBJ2-7|TRBV19
ASSMTGASYEQY
>-|TRBJ1-2|TRBV4-1
ASSQGKPLGRGYT
>TRBD1|TRBJ1-2|TRBV19
ASSIDRGGFYGYT
>-|TRBJ2-7|TRBV15
ATSRGRGTGFEQY
>-|TRBJ2-7|TRBV27
ASTAAGRGEQY
>TRBD2|TRBJ2-7|TRBV6-1
ASSERSGLVFSSYEQY
>-|TRBJ2-3|TRBV6-5
ASSYSVPDTDTQY
>TRBD2|TRBJ2-3|TRBV5-1
ASRGGAGATDTQY
>TRBD2|TRBJ2-7|TRBV27
ASSYAEGAGGYEQY
>-|TRBJ2-1|TRBV7-3
ASSPLGGNEQF
>-|TRBJ2-3|TRBV2
ASSEGLGLDTDTQY
>TRBD2|TRBJ2-6|TRBV6-1
ASSEGTSGLGGANVLT
>-|TRBJ1-1|TRBV7-9
ASSLAVRGDTEAF
>-|TRBJ1-5|TRBV11-2
ASSLAGVDQPQH
>TRBD1|TRBJ2-3|TRBV13
ASSLEQGADTQY
>-|TRBJ1-3|TRBV5-1
ASSPQPDSGNTIY
>-|TRBJ1-2|TRBV19
ASSMGPGTLGGYT
>-|TRBJ1-2|TRBV10-3
AISDGAGPNYGYT
>-|TRBJ2-7|TRBV19
ASRLTGFSYEQY
>-|TRBJ2-7|TRBV6-5
ASTGGLSSYEQY
>TRBD1|TRBJ1-2|TRBV18
ASSPGTGTNYGYT
>TRBD1|TRBJ1-2|TRBV7-3
ASSFDRGGYT